The 3 T cell receptor beta chains reported below all come from one sample, sequenced in a study of blood T cells in healthy people across ages (dated by TCRdb to 2015 to 2017). Library method: 5' RACE. Reads for this sample came from an Illumina HiSeq 2500. The second PCR ran for roughly 7 to 12 cycles and used a J-beta primer mix along with a sample-barcoded 5' primer. Clones were called with MiXCR by TCRdb after fastp trimmed the public reads at Q25, and only in-frame beta chains were retained. Rows with a matching CDR3 protein are joined into one entry that keeps the most common DNA and genes. The sample table records approximately 1.5 million distinct CDR3 sequences; roughly 30% of these occur just once. The top ten clonotypes cover about 11% of the sample. Sequencing used blood. These TCRs come from a woman in her 30s in good health.

Comments on this clonotype: A single base separates this from a much larger clone, so it may be a read error. The rearrangement links TRBV29-1 to TRBJ1-2, with a weak D call TRBD1 (5 bases). The CDR3 spans 15 residues. Looked up from germline, CDR1 is SQVTM and CDR2 is ANQGSEA. The CDR3 DNA sequence: TGCAGCGCCAGGGACTGGACGGAAGAAGACTATGGCCACACCTTC. Translation gives CSARDWTEEDYGHTF.

Points on this clonotype: This sequence may be a read error, since a much larger clone differs from it by one base. The J gene is TRBJ2-7, the V gene TRBV13; D might be TRBD1 or TRBD2, each matching 5 bases. The CDR3 is 14 amino acids. Germline loops: CDR1 PRHDT, CDR2 FYEKMQ (reference sequence). V lost 5 bases and J 3 bases, leaving 14 bases between the germline ends. The CDR3 region has the DNA TGTGCCAGCAGCAGCCGGGGCAGATACTACGAGCAGTACTTC. Protein product: CASSSRGRYYEQYF.

The chain joins TRBV20-1 to TRBJ1-4; no clear D. Trimming removed 0 bases from V and 6 bases from J, with 17 bases in between. CDR1 is DFQATT and CDR2 is SNEGSKA in the germline V gene (reference sequence). The CDR3 is 16 amino acids. The CDR3 here is CSARDLSGWTDEKLFF. The CDR3 region has the DNA TGCAGTGCTAGAGATCTCTCGGGTTGGACGGATGAAAAACTGTTTTTT.